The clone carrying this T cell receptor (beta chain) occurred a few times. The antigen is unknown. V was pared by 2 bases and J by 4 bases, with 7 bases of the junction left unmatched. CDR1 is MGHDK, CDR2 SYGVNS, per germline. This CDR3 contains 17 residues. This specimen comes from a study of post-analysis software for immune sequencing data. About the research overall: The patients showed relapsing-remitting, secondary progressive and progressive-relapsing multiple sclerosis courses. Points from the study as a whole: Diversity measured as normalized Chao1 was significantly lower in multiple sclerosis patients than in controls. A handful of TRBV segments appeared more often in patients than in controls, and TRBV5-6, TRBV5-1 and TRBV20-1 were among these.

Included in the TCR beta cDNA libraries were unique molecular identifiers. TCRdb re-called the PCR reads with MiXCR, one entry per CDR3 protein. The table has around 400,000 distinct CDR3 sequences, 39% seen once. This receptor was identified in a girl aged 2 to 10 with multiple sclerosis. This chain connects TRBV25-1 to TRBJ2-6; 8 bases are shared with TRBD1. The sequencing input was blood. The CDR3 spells CASSEPQGAWGANVLTF. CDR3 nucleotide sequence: TGTGCCAGCAGTGAACCTCAGGGGGCTTGGGGGGCCAACGTCCTGACTTTC. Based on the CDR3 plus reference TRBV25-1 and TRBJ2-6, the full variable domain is EADIYQTPRYLVIGTGKKITLECSQTMGHDKMYWYQQDPGMELHLIHYSYGVNSTEKGDLSSESTVSRIRTEHFPLTLESARPSHTSQYLCASSEPQGAWGANVLTFGAGSRLTVL.